Below are 8 T cell receptor beta chains sequenced from a single sample in a study of beta chain features in type 1 diabetes. Expressed TCRB transcripts were sequenced after all isolated RNA was converted to cDNA. Assay: immunoSEQ multiplex PCR; the TCRdb copy retains only in-frame clones and omits some. Of some 280,000 clones listed, roughly an eighth are singletons. These receptors are not linked to any known antigen. Points from the study as a whole: Type 1 diabetes patients had moderately but significantly shorter TCRB CDR3s in all four CD4+ subsets.

Sequencing was done on a sample of naive CD4+ T cells from blood. Every receptor here comes from a man aged 30-40 years with type 1 diabetes.

This sequence joins TRBV7-9 and TRBJ1-2; D may be TRBD1 (6 bases). V lost 1 base to trimming and J lost 2 bases, with 11 bases between them. Germline V CDR1 and CDR2: SEHNR, FQNEAQ (reference sequence). This CDR3 region has 15 residues. In nucleotides, the CDR3 is TGTGCCAGCAGCTTAGGAGGGGGAAGGAACTATGGCTACACCTTC. Its protein product is CASSLGGGRNYGYTF.

This clone has a handful of counts. In nucleotides, the CDR3 is TGTGCCAGTAGTATCCGCTCCAGGGGAATCTACGAGCAGTACTTC. This gives the protein CASSIRSRGIYEQYF. J is TRBJ2-7 and V is TRBV19, with D maybe TRBD1 (6 bases). This CDR3 has 15 residues. The V gene lost 3 bases and the J gene lost 3 bases, with 15 bases spanning the gap. Per the germline V gene, CDR1 is LNHDA and CDR2 is SQIVND (reference sequence).

The V call is TRBV28, the J call TRBJ2-1; D may be TRBD2 (6 bases). V lost 4 bases to trimming and J lost 7 bases, with 17 bases between them. Germline V gives CDR1 MDHEN, CDR2 SYDVKM. The CDR3 has 15 residues. The chain's CDR3 is CASSSGTPGVNEQFF. CDR3 DNA: TGTGCCAGCAGTTCCGGGACTCCCGGGGTGAATGAGCAGTTCTTC.

The chain links TRBV4-2 to TRBJ2-5; D perhaps matches TRBD1 (6 bases). This CDR3 has 15 residues. V dropped 0 bases and J dropped 2 bases, with 10 bases sitting between them. Germline CDR1 and CDR2: LGHNA and YNFKEQ. In DNA form, the CDR3 reads TGTGCCAGCAGCCAAGAGCGAGGGGGACAAGAGACCCAGTACTTC. Translation gives CASSQERGGQETQYF.

This clone turned up a few times. The chain joins TRBV20-1 to TRBJ2-1; D ambiguous. There are 11 residues in the CDR3. In germline, CDR1 is DFQATT, CDR2 SNEGSKA (reference sequence). The V end was cut by 3 bases, the J end by 14 bases, with 14 bases between. CDR3: CSASSGTVEFF. CDR3 in DNA: TGCAGTGCTAGTTCTGGCACCGTGGAGTTCTTC.

The V gene is TRBV29-1, the J gene TRBJ2-2; 7 positions agree with TRBD2. CDR3 length: 15 residues. From germline, CDR1 is SQVTM and CDR2 ANQGSEA. The V gene end was trimmed by 7 bases and the J gene end by 4 bases; junction bases not matched to a gene: 12. CDR3 nucleotides: TGCAGCGCTACTAGCTGGCGGGAGAGCACCGGGGAGCTGTTTTTT. This sequence encodes CSATSWRESTGELFF.

CDR3 bases: TGTGCCAGCAGCTTGTATCGGGGCAATGAGCAGTTCTTC. It translates to CASSLYRGNEQFF. The rearrangement links TRBV5-4 to TRBJ2-1; TRBD2 is a possible D gene (5 bases). The CDR3 consists of 13 residues. The V end lost 1 base, the J end lost 6 bases, and 8 bases lay between the germline ends. In germline, CDR1 is SGHNT, CDR2 YYREEE (reference sequence).

This clone appeared a few times. The rearrangement joins TRBV7-9 to TRBJ2-6; 8 bases map to TRBD1. CDR1 is SEHNR and CDR2 is FQNEAQ in the germline V gene (reference sequence). This CDR3 comprises 16 residues. V trimming: 3 bases; J trimming: 4 bases; junction bases outside the gene matches: 5. CDR3 sequence (DNA): TGTGCCAGCAGCTTTGCCCAGGGGGCCGGGGCCAACGTCCTGACTTTC. Translation gives CASSFAQGAGANVLTF.